One sample yielded the 6 T cell receptor beta chains listed below, sequenced in a study of blood T cells in healthy people across ages. Then a second PCR, running roughly 7 to 12 cycles, was carried out with a sample-barcoded 5' primer and a J-beta primer mix. TCRdb recomputed calls from the 5' RACE reads with MiXCR, one row per CDR3 protein. The repertoire holds 1.5 million to 2 million distinct CDR3 sequences, around half seen once, with 2.1% in the top ten. Sequencing was carried out using blood. All receptors derive from a woman aged 40 to 50 in good health.

This chain joins TRBV6-2 or TRBV6-3 and TRBJ2-3; D might be TRBD1 (5 bases). Germline lookup yields CDR1 MNHEY and CDR2 SVGEGT. CDR3 length: 13 amino acids. The V end lost 10 bases, the J end lost 2 bases, and 13 bases lay between the germline ends. CDR3 sequence (DNA): TGTGCCACCCTGGGGCAGGTCACAGATACGCAGTATTTT. Its protein product is CATLGQVTDTQYF.

J is TRBJ1-6 and V is TRBV27; 8 bases agree with TRBD1. J gave up 7 bases and V 4 bases, and 6 bases lay outside the gene matches. The CDR3 consists of 15 residues. Germline CDR1 and CDR2: MNHEY and SMNVEV (reference sequence). Here the CDR3 reads CASSSPTGVNSPLHF. The CDR3 DNA reads as TGTGCCAGCAGTTCTCCGACAGGGGTGAATTCACCCCTCCACTTT.

The V call is TRBV27, the J call TRBJ2-5; TRBD1 aligns across 8 bases. V trimming: 5 bases; J trimming: 7 bases; junction bases outside the gene matches: 6. The germline gives CDR1 MNHEY, CDR2 SMNVEV (reference sequence). This CDR3 region has 13 residues. In nucleotides, the CDR3 is TGTGCCAGCAGTCCCGGGACAGGTCGGACCCAGTACTTC. Translating it yields CASSPGTGRTQYF.

V and J are TRBV4-3 and TRBJ2-5, with D perhaps TRBD2 (6 bases). Looked up from germline, CDR1 is LGHNA and CDR2 is YSLEER. The germline V and J ends were trimmed by 4 bases and 2 bases, with 14 bases remaining between them. The CDR3 sequence is 15 residues long. The DNA for the CDR3 is TGCGCCAGCAGCCTTCAACTAGCTGTGCAAGAGACCCAGTACTTC. Translation: CASSLQLAVQETQYF.

The CDR3 DNA reads as TGCGCCAGCAGCTTGGGTGAGGTTCCGAACTATGGCTACACCTTC. This sequence encodes CASSLGEVPNYGYTF. V and J are TRBV5-1 and TRBJ1-2; D not resolved. Trimming pared 0 bases from V and 2 bases from J, leaving 11 bases between. The CDR3 length is 15 residues. Germline loops: CDR1 SGHRS, CDR2 YFSETQ.

Only one count was recorded for this clonotype. A read error may produce the germline difference seen at one junction end. The chain has TRBV7-7 and TRBJ2-6; D ambiguous. The CDR3 loop spans 14 amino acids. Looked up from germline, CDR1 is SSHAT and CDR2 is FNYEAQ (reference sequence). CDR3 sequence reads: CASSTSPGANVLTF. CDR3 sequence (DNA): TGTGCTAGCAGCACGAGTCCAGGGGCCAACGTCCTGACTTTC.